The 25 T cell receptor beta chains given below trace back to one sample, sequenced in a study of blood T cell repertoires in COVID-19. The data were produced by immunoSEQ multiplex PCR, yet TCRdb's version contains in-frame clones alone and is incomplete. Of 150,000 to 200,000 clones listed, roughly 90% were seen once; the top ten hold more than 3%. Sequenced sample: peripheral blood. Receptors originate from a woman in her 70s with acute or convalescent COVID-19.

Of note for this clone: Its ends do not fully match the called genes, so a read error is possible. The CDR3 sequence is CASSMDRLLFF. In DNA, the CDR3 is TGTGCCAGCAGCATGGACAGGTTACTTTTCTTC. This chain joins TRBV7-2 and TRBJ1-2; 7 bases are a match to TRBD1. The CDR3 has 11 amino acids. Per germline, CDR1 SGHTA and CDR2 FQGNSA.

The rearrangement links TRBV25-1 to TRBJ1-2; D is ambiguous. This CDR3 spans 13 amino acids. The V end lost 5 bases, the J end lost 2 bases, and 9 bases lay between the germline ends. From germline, CDR1 is MGHDK and CDR2 SYGVNS. The CDR3 DNA reads as TGTGCCAGCAGTAAGACACAAAACTATGGCTACACCTTC. Translated, it gives CASSKTQNYGYTF.

V is TRBV11-3 and J is TRBJ2-7, with D maybe TRBD2 (5 bases). Germline CDR1 and CDR2: SGHNT and YENEEA. This CDR3 comprises 13 residues. Trimming shortened V by 4 bases and J by 0 bases, and 7 bases separated the two germline ends. CDR3 region: CASSSGNSYEQYF. The CDR3 DNA sequence: TGTGCCAGCAGCTCGGGAAACTCCTACGAGCAGTACTTC.

The V call is TRBV10-3, the J call TRBJ2-6; unclear D gene. The CDR3 spans 16 residues. Per the germline V gene, CDR1 is ENHRY and CDR2 is SYGVKD. V was shortened by 0 bases and J by 3 bases, with 9 bases between the two germline ends. The CDR3 DNA follows: TGTGCCATCAGTGAGTCGGCAGTTGGTGGGGCCAACGTCCTGACTTTC. Amino acid sequence: CAISESAVGGANVLTF.

The chain carries TRBV11-2 and TRBJ2-2; 7 bases match TRBD2. With 7 bases clipped from V and 6 bases from J, the junction kept 5 bases outside the gene matches. There are 13 residues in the CDR3. The germline V gene has CDR1 SGHAT and CDR2 FQNNGV. This chain's CDR3 is CASTPGRAGELFF. CDR3 nucleotides: TGTGCCAGCACTCCTGGGAGGGCCGGGGAGCTGTTTTTT.

The chain employs TRBV7-2 and TRBJ1-1, with D perhaps matching TRBD1 (6 bases). Germline values: CDR1 SGHTA, CDR2 FQGNSA. This CDR3 has 14 amino acids. Deletions cut 4 bases from V and 5 bases from J, with 14 bases between. Here the CDR3 reads CASSSTRGGTEAFF. The CDR3 nucleotides read TGTGCCAGCAGCTCAACCAGGGGAGGGACTGAAGCTTTCTTT.

The V gene is TRBV5-6, the J gene TRBJ2-3, with unresolved D. The CDR3 loop spans 13 amino acids. Germline V CDR1 and CDR2: SGHDT, YYEEEE. The V gene lost 2 bases and the J gene lost 0 bases, with 4 bases spanning the gap. The CDR3 coding sequence is TGTGCCAGCAGCTTCCAGAGCACAGATACGCAGTATTTT. Protein: CASSFQSTDTQYF.

The chain recombines TRBV4-2 with TRBJ2-7, with D tentatively TRBD1 (5 bases). This CDR3 contains 15 residues. V dropped 0 bases and J dropped 0 bases, with 9 bases sitting between them. Germline V gene sequence: CDR1 LGHNA, CDR2 YNFKEQ. CDR3 residues: CASSQEGASSYEQYF. CDR3 in DNA: TGTGCCAGCAGCCAAGAAGGGGCCAGCTCCTACGAGCAGTACTTC.

The chain has TRBV5-6 and TRBJ2-5; 7 bases map to TRBD1. Trimming cost V 1 base and J 1 base; bases outside gene matches: 1. CDR3 length: 14 residues. The germline CDR1 and CDR2 sequences are SGHDT and YYEEEE. The CDR3 region has the DNA TGTGCCAGCAGCTTGACAGGGGCCCAAGAGACCCAGTACTTC. Translating it yields CASSLTGAQETQYF.

The chain carries TRBV19 and TRBJ2-5; perhaps TRBD1 as D (7 bases). Germline CDR1 reads LNHDA; CDR2 reads SQIVND (reference sequence). This CDR3 region has 15 residues. Trimming took 5 bases from V and 5 from J, leaving 18 bases between them. CDR3 DNA sequence: TGTGCCAGTAGTGTGCCGACAGGGACTGGGGAGACCCAGTACTTC. This translates into CASSVPTGTGETQYF. Together with reference TRBV19 and TRBJ2-5, the CDR3 gives the full variable domain: DGGITQSPKYLFRKEGQNVTLSCEQNLNHDAMYWYRQDPGQGLRLIYYSQIVNDFQKGDIAEGYSVSREKKESFPLTVTSAQKNPTAFYLCASSVPTGTGETQYFGPGTRLLVL.

The rearrangement uses TRBV2 and TRBJ2-1, with D hard to call. V was trimmed by 6 bases and J by 10 bases, leaving 13 bases between them. The CDR3 sequence is 12 residues long. Germline V gene sequence: CDR1 SNHLY, CDR2 FYNNEI. The CDR3 loop is CASSSEPLEQFF. In DNA form, the CDR3 reads TGTGCCAGCAGCTCAGAACCTTTGGAGCAGTTCTTC.

CDR3 nucleotide sequence: TGTGCCAGCTGGAGCGGGAGTCCAGATACGCAGTATTTT. Residues: CASWSGSPDTQYF. The rearrangement uses TRBV2 and TRBJ2-3, with TRBD2 identical over 8 bases. V trimming: 8 bases; J trimming: 4 bases; junction bases outside the gene matches: 5. This CDR3 is 13 amino acids long. Per germline, CDR1 SNHLY and CDR2 FYNNEI. Full variable domain (remainder filled in from reference TRBV2 and TRBJ2-3): EPEVTQTPSHQVTQMGQEVILRCVPISNHLYFYWYRQILGQKVEFLVSFYNNEISEKSEIFDDQFSVERPDGSNFTLKIRSTKLEDSAMYFCASWSGSPDTQYFGPGTRLTVL.

The chain recombines TRBV6-2 or TRBV6-3 with TRBJ1-1, with a weak D call TRBD1 (5 bases). Germline CDR1 MNHEY, CDR2 SVGEGT. The CDR3 totals 13 residues. Trimming removed 6 bases from V and 0 bases from J, with 8 bases in between. The CDR3 region is CASSPTVNTEAFF. CDR3 nucleotides: TGTGCCAGCAGCCCGACAGTGAACACTGAAGCTTTCTTT.

This chain uses TRBV29-1 with TRBJ1-2; 7 bases line up with TRBD1. This CDR3 comprises 13 residues. The V gene's germline CDR1 is SQVTM and CDR2 ANQGSEA. Unmatched junction bases numbered 5, after V lost 4 bases and J lost 3 bases. CDR3 in amino acids: CSVGTGAYYGYTF. CDR3 in DNA: TGCAGCGTTGGTACAGGGGCCTACTATGGCTACACCTTC. The entire variable domain, with the rest obtained from reference TRBV29-1 and TRBJ1-2, is as follows: SAVISQKPSRDICQRGTSLTIQCQVDSQVTMMFWYRQQPGQSLTLIATANQGSEATYESGFVIDKFPISRPNLTFSTLTVSNMSPEDSSIYLCSVGTGAYYGYTFGSGTRLTVV.

This chain uses TRBV6-4 with TRBJ2-7; 8 nucleotides align to TRBD1. CDR1 is MRHNA and CDR2 is SNTAGT in the germline V gene. This CDR3 region has 17 residues. V lost 8 bases to trimming and J lost 2 bases; unmatched junction nucleotides: 17. Here the CDR3 reads CASSREQGAERAYEQYF. In nucleotides, the CDR3 is TGTGCCAGCTCTAGGGAGCAGGGGGCGGAGCGGGCCTACGAGCAGTACTTC.

This rearrangement joins TRBV2 to TRBJ2-7; TRBD1 matches 10 bases. Trimming removed 7 bases from V and 2 bases from J; junction bases left unmatched: 5. Germline CDR1 SNHLY, CDR2 FYNNEI. The length of the CDR3 is 14 residues. CDR3 DNA sequence: TGTGCCAGCATATGGGACAGGGGTCCCTACGAGCAGTACTTC. This codes for CASIWDRGPYEQYF.

The chain is built from TRBV19 and TRBJ2-3, with D perhaps matching TRBD2 (6 bases). CDR3 length: 16 amino acids. V lost 2 bases, J lost 0 bases, and 12 bases lay in between. Germline V CDR1 and CDR2: LNHDA, SQIVND (reference sequence). CDR3 bases: TGTGCCAGTAGTATAAAAGGGACTGGCAGCACAGATACGCAGTATTTT. It codes for CASSIKGTGSTDTQYF.

The chain recombines TRBV10-3 with TRBJ2-1; 14 nucleotides agree with TRBD2. There are 16 residues in the CDR3. V lost 3 bases to trimming and J lost 5 bases; unmatched junction nucleotides: 3. Germline CDR1 is ENHRY and CDR2 is SYGVKD. CDR3 region: CAISDGLAGGNNEQFF. The DNA for the CDR3 is TGTGCCATCAGTGACGGACTAGCGGGGGGAAACAATGAGCAGTTCTTC.

The count of this clone is one. CDR3 loop: CASRPEGGSNQPQHF. The CDR3 DNA follows: TGTGCCAGCAGACCCGAGGGGGGGAGCAATCAGCCCCAGCATTTT. This rearrangement joins TRBV28 to TRBJ1-5, with D perhaps matching TRBD1 (6 bases). The CDR3 sequence is 15 residues long. Per the germline V gene, CDR1 is MDHEN and CDR2 is SYDVKM. Trimming removed 6 bases at V and 1 base at J, with 13 bases between.

This sequence joins TRBV19 and TRBJ1-2; maybe TRBD1 (6 bases). The V end lost 3 bases, the J end lost 0 bases, and 11 bases lay between the germline ends. CDR3 size: 15 residues. Germline V gene data show CDR1 as LNHDA and CDR2 as SQIVND (reference sequence). CDR3: CASSIRTGTNYGYTF. CDR3 in DNA: TGTGCCAGTAGTATCCGTACAGGGACTAACTATGGCTACACCTTC.

This clone showed up just a few times. The chain combines TRBV5-1 with TRBJ2-1; 11 bases agree with TRBD2. V shed 4 bases, J shed 3 bases, and the junction held 12 bases outside the gene matches. CDR1 is SGHRS, CDR2 YFSETQ, per germline. The CDR3 is made up of 18 amino acids. CDR3 region: CASSPEGTSGASYNEQFF. CDR3 bases: TGCGCCAGCAGCCCAGAGGGGACTAGCGGAGCCAGCTACAATGAGCAGTTCTTC.

The V call is TRBV27, the J call TRBJ2-1, with 13 bases that match TRBD2. This CDR3 is built from 17 residues. The V segment lost 4 bases and the J segment 8 bases; nucleotides outside the gene matches: 11. Germline CDR1 reads MNHEY; CDR2 reads SMNVEV (reference sequence). The CDR3 sequence is CASSSQTSGRALDEQFF. The CDR3, as DNA: TGTGCCAGCAGTTCCCAAACTAGCGGGAGGGCCCTCGATGAGCAGTTCTTC.

The rearrangement links TRBV7-8 to TRBJ1-1, with TRBD1 matching 9 bases. The CDR3 extends over 16 amino acids. The junction had 8 bases not matched to a gene; V was cut back by 1 base and J by 5 bases. The germline gives CDR1 SGHVS, CDR2 FQNEAQ. CDR3 DNA sequence: TGTGCCAGCAGCTTAGAAGGGACAGGGACGCGAACTGAAGCTTTCTTT. Residues: CASSLEGTGTRTEAFF. Using reference TRBV7-8 and TRBJ1-1 for the parts outside the CDR3, the full variable domain is GAGVSQSPRYKVAKRGQDVALRCDPISGHVSLFWYQQALGQGPEFLTYFQNEAQLDKSGLPSDRFFAERPEGSVSTLKIQRTQQEDSAVYLCASSLEGTGTRTEAFFGQGTRLTVV.

A few counts support this clone. The chain carries TRBV7-2 and TRBJ1-6; D unclear. CDR3 length equals 14 residues. Germline assignment: CDR1 SGHTA and CDR2 FQGNSA. Trimming took 1 base from V and 6 from J, leaving 7 bases between them. CDR3 DNA sequence: TGTGCCAGCAGCTTAGACGCTAGTAATTCACCCCTCCACTTT. This gives the protein CASSLDASNSPLHF.

The V gene is TRBV7-9, the J gene TRBJ2-7, with 7 bases matching TRBD2. Germline assignment: CDR1 SEHNR and CDR2 FQNEAQ (reference sequence). The length of the CDR3 is 17 residues. Trimming took 4 bases from V and 0 from J; bases not matched to a gene: 12. As DNA, the CDR3 is TGTGCCAGCAGCTCGGGTCAAGGGGAGGGATACTCCTACGAGCAGTACTTC. Its protein is CASSSGQGEGYSYEQYF.